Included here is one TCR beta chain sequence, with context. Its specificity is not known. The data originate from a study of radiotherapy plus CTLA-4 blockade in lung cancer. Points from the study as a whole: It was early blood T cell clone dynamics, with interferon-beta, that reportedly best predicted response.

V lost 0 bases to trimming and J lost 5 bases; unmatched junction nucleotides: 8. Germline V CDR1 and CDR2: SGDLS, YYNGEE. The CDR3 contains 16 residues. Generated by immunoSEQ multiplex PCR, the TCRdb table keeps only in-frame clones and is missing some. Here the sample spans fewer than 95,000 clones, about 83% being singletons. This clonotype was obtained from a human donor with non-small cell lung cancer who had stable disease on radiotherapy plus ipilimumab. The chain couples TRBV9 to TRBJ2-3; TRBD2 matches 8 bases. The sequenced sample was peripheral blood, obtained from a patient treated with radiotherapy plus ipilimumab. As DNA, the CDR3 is TGTGCCAGCAGCGTAGGAGTAGCGGGAAATCGAGATACGCAGTATTTT. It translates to CASSVGVAGNRDTQYF.